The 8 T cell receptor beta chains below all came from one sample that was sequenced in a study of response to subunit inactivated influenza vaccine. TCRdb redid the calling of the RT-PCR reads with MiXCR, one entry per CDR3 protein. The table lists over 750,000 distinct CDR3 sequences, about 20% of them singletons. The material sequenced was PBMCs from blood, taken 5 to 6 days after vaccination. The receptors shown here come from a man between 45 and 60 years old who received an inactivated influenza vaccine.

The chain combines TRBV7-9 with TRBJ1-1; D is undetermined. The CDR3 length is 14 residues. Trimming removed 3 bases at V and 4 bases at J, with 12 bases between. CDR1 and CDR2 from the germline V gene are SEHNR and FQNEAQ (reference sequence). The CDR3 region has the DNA TGTGCCAGCAGCTTGGCACAATTCCCCACTGAAGCTTTCTTT. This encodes CASSLAQFPTEAFF.

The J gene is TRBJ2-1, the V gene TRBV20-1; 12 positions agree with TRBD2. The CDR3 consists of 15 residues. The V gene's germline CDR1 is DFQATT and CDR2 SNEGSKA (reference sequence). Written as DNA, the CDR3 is TGCAGCGGGGGCCTTACTCCGGGACTAGCGGGTGAGCAGTTCTTC. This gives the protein CSGGLTPGLAGEQFF.

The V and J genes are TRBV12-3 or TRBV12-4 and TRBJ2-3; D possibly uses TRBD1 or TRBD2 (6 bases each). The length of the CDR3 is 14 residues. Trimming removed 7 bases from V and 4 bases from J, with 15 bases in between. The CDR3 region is CASNERGVADTQYF. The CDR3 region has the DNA TGTGCCAGCAACGAAAGGGGGGTCGCAGATACGCAGTATTTT.

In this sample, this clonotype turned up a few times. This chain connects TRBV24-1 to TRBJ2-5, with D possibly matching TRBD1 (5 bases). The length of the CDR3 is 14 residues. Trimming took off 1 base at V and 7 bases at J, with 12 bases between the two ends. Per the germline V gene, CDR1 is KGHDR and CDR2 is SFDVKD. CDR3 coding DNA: TGTGCCACCAGTGATTTCCGGTCGCAGGGGACCCAGTACTTC. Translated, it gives CATSDFRSQGTQYF.

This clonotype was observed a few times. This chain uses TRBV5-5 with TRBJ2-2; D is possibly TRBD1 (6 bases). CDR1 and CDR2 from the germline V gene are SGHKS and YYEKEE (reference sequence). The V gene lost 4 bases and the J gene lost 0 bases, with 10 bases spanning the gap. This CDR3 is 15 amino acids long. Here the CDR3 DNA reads TGTGCCAGCAGCATTGGGACAACGAACACCGGGGAGCTGTTTTTT. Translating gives CASSIGTTNTGELFF.

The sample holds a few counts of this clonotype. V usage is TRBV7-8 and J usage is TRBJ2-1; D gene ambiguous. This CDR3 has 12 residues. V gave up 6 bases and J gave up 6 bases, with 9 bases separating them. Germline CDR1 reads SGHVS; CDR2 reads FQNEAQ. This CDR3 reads CASRVGPNEQFF. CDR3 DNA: TGTGCCAGCAGAGTTGGGCCCAATGAGCAGTTCTTC.

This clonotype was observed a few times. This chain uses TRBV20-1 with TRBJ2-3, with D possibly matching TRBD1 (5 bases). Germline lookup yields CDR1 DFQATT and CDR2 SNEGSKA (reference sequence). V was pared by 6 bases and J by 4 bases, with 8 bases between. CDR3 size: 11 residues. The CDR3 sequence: CSADRADTQYF. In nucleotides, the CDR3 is TGCAGTGCAGACAGAGCAGATACGCAGTATTTT.

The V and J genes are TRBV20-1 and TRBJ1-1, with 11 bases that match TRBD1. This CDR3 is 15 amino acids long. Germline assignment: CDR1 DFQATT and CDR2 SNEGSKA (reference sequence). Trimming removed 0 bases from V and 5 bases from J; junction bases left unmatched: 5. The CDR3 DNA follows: TGCAGTGCTAGAGATTATGGGACAGGGGGAACTGAAGCTTTCTTT. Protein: CSARDYGTGGTEAFF.